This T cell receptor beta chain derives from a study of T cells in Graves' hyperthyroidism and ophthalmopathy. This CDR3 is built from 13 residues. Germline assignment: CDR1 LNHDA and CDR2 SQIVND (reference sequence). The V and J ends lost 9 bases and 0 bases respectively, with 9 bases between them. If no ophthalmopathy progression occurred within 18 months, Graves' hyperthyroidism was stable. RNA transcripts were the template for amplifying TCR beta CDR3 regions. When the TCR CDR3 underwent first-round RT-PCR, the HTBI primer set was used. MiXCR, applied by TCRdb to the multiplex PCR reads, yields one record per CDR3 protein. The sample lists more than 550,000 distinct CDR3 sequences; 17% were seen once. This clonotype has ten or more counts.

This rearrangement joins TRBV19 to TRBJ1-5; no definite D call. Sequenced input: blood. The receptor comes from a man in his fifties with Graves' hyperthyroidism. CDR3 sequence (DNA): TGTGCCAGCAGGACGGGTAGCAATCAGCCCCAGCATTTT. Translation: CASRTGSNQPQHF.